This is a list of T cell receptor beta chains from one sample in a study of beta chain features in type 1 diabetes. The data were produced by immunoSEQ multiplex PCR, yet TCRdb's version contains in-frame clones alone and is incomplete. In the table there are 600,000 to 650,000 clones, 15% to 17% of which are singletons. Sequencing input: naive CD4+ T cells from blood. These receptors were obtained from a man aged 18 to 35 in good health. The CDR3 runs from the conserved cysteine through the conserved F or W. D genes are given only for firm matches. A row's size may be missing; if present it is once, few, many or a size class.

>NA|TRBV4-1|NA|TRBJ2-6
TGCGCCAGCAGCCAAGATAAGTTGGACAGTCCCTTCTCTGGGGCCAACGTCCTGACTTTC
CASSQDKLDSPFSGANVLTF
>NA|TRBV5-4|NA|TRBJ2-7
TGTGCCAGCCATATTTCGGGGCACACCTACGAGCAGTACTTC
CASHISGHTYEQYF
>NA|TRBV28|few|TRBJ1-2
TGTGCCAGCAGTGAGGGTTATGGCTACACCTTC
CASSEGYGYTF
>NA|TRBV7-9|few|TRBJ2-1
TGTGCCAGCAGCTTTCTTGCTAGCGCCTCCGATGAGCAGTTCTTC
CASSFLASASDEQFF
>TRBD1|TRBV28|NA|TRBJ1-5
TGTGCCAGCAGTTCCGGACAGGGGAGTAATCAGCCCCAGCATTTT
CASSSGQGSNQPQHF
>NA|TRBV6-5|few|TRBJ1-1
TGTGCCAGCAGGGACACGGCCGTGAAAGCTTTCTTT
CASRDTAVKAFF
>NA|TRBV27|few|TRBJ2-7
TGTGCCAGCAGTGGCCGCGGAACGGGCTACGAGCAGTACTTC
CASSGRGTGYEQYF
>TRBD2|TRBV5-4|NA|TRBJ2-7
TGTGCCAGCAGCTTGCTCCAACTAGCGGGAGTGCTTCAATCCCCGTACTTC
CASSLLQLAGVLQSPYF
>NA|TRBV10-3|few|TRBJ1-5
TGTGCCATCAGTGATCGGACATTTAAGGGTCAGCCCCAGCATTTT
CAISDRTFKGQPQHF
>NA|TRBV11-1|NA|TRBJ2-1
TGTGCCAGCAGCTTAGGACAACCTTCCTACAATGAGCAGTTCTTC
CASSLGQPSYNEQFF
>NA|TRBV15|NA|TRBJ2-5
TGTGCCACCAGCGCTAGACGGGGGGCACAAGAGACCCAGTACTTC
CATSARRGAQETQYF
>NA|TRBV5-6|NA|TRBJ2-7
TGTGCCAGCAGCTCCGGTCTAGACGTAAAGACCTACGAGCAGTACTTC
CASSSGLDVKTYEQYF
>NA|TRBV28|NA|TRBJ2-7
TGTGCCAGCCTTGGACGGTTCACCTACGAGCAGTACTTC
CASLGRFTYEQYF
>TRBD2|TRBV7-9|few|TRBJ2-3
TGTGCCAGCAGCTATGGACTAGCCCCAGATACGCAGTATTTT
CASSYGLAPDTQYF
>NA|TRBV7-3|few|TRBJ2-6
TGTGCCAGCAGCAGCTTCGTATCTGGGGCCAACGTCCTGACTTTC
CASSSFVSGANVLTF
>NA|TRBV28|few|TRBJ2-3
TGTGCCAGCAGTTTTGGGCGGGGTGCGCAGTATTTT
CASSFGRGAQYF
>TRBD1|TRBV19|NA|TRBJ1-2
TGTGCCAGTTTCTGGACAGGGGGCTATGGCTACACCTTC
CASFWTGGYGYTF
>TRBD1|TRBV30|NA|TRBJ1-3
TGTGCCTGGAGTCCGGGACAGAGCTCTGGAAACACCATATATTTT
CAWSPGQSSGNTIYF
>TRBD1|TRBV6-6|NA|TRBJ1-5
TGTGCCAGCAGTCGACGCCGGGACAGGGGGCAAGAGCCCCAGCATTTT
CASSRRRDRGQEPQHF
>NA|TRBV5-1|few|TRBJ1-5
TGCGCCAGCAGCTTGGCAGGAGGGGGCAATCAGCCCCAGCATTTT
CASSLAGGGNQPQHF
>NA|TRBV27|NA|TRBJ2-7
TGTGCCAGCAGTTTCCTCTCAGGAGTGAGCTCCTACGAGCAGTACTTC
CASSFLSGVSSYEQYF
>NA|TRBV27|NA|TRBJ1-4
TGTGCCCGACCGATGGGAACTAATGAAAAACTGTTTTTT
CARPMGTNEKLFF
>NA|TRBV11-2|once|TRBJ2-1
TGTGCCAGCAGCTTAGCTTTTCGGCTGGCCCAGGCCTACAATGAGCAGTTCTTC
CASSLAFRLAQAYNEQFF
>TRBD1|TRBV11-3|NA|TRBJ1-3
TGTGCCAGCAGCTTAGGCCAGGGGGCGACGGGAAACACCATATATTTT
CASSLGQGATGNTIYF
>NA|TRBV7-2|few|TRBJ2-2
TGTGCCAGCAGCTTTCTCCCTCCCTCCTCGAACACCGGGGAGCTGTTTTTT
CASSFLPPSSNTGELFF
>NA|TRBV19|NA|TRBJ2-7
TGTGCCAGTAGTATAGTTGGCACCTTCACCTACGAGCAGTACTTC
CASSIVGTFTYEQYF
>NA|TRBV19|NA|TRBJ2-7
TGTGCCAGTAGTATCGTCGCGCAGTCCTACGAGCAGTACTTC
CASSIVAQSYEQYF
>NA|TRBV5-1|few|TRBJ1-2
TGCGCCAGCAGCTTGGAAGCGGAGGCTAACTATGGCTACACCTTC
CASSLEAEANYGYTF
>NA|TRBV25-1|NA|TRBJ2-2
TGTGCCAGCAGATCACGGGGGAACACCGGGGAGCTGTTTTTT
CASRSRGNTGELFF
>TRBD1|TRBV28|NA|TRBJ1-5
TGTGCCAGCGGGGGCGACAGGGATCAGCCCCAGCATTTT
CASGGDRDQPQHF
>NA|TRBV4-1|few|TRBJ2-4
TGCGCCAGCAGCCCACAAATGCAGGGGAACATTCAGTACTTC
CASSPQMQGNIQYF
>NA|TRBV6-5|few|TRBJ2-1
TGTGCCAGCGGGATGAGGGGGGAGCAGTTCTTC
CASGMRGEQFF
>NA|TRBV11-3|NA|TRBJ1-1
TGTGCCAGCAGCTATCTCCGGGACACTGAAGCTTTCTTT
CASSYLRDTEAFF
>NA|TRBV5-4|NA|TRBJ1-2
TGTGCCAGCAGCTCGGGAAGCTACTCAGGATTCTATGGCTACACCTTC
CASSSGSYSGFYGYTF
>NA|TRBV20-1|NA|TRBJ2-3
TGCAGTGCTAGCCTCGGGGATACGCAGTATTTT
CSASLGDTQYF
>NA|TRBV28|NA|TRBJ2-4
TGTGCCAGCAGCCCAAGCCCACAGGGATCAGGCATTCAGTACTTC
CASSPSPQGSGIQYF